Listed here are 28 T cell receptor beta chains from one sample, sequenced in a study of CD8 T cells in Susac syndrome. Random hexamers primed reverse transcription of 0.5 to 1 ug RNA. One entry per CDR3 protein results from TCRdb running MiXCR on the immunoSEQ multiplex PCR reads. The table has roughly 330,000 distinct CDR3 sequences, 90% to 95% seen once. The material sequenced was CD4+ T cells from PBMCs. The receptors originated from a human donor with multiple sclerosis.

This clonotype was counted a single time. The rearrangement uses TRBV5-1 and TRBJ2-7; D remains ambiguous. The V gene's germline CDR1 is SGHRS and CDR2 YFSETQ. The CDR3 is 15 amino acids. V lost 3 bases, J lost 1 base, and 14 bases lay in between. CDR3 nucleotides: TGCGCCAGCAGCTCGGATGAGGACGGTTCCTACGAGCAGTACTTC. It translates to CASSSDEDGSYEQYF.

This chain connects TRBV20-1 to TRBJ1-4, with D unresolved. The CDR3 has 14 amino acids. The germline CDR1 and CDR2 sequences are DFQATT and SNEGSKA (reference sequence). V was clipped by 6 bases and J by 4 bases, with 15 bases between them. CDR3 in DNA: TGCAGTGCCACGGTCGGGCACCTTAATGAAAAACTGTTTTTT. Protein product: CSATVGHLNEKLFF.

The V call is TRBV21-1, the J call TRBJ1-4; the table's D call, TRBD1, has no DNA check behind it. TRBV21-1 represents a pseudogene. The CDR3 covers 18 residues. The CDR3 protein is CASSKELNRMTTNEKLFF. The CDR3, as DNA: TGTGCCAGCAGCAAAGAATTGAACAGGATGACAACTAATGAAAAACTGTTTTTT.

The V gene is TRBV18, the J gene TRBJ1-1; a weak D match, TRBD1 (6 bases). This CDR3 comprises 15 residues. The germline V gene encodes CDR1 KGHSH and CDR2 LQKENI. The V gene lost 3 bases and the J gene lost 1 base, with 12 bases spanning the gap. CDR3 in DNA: TGTGCCAGCTCACCCACGGGGGCCGCGAACACTGAAGCTTTCTTT. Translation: CASSPTGAANTEAFF.

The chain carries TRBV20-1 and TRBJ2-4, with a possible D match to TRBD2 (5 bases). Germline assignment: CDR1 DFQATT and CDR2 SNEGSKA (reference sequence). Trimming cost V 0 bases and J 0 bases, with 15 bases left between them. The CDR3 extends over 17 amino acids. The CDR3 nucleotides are TGCAGTGCTAGAGAGGCCCCCGTGGAGGTAGCCAAAAACATTCAGTACTTC. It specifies CSAREAPVEVAKNIQYF.

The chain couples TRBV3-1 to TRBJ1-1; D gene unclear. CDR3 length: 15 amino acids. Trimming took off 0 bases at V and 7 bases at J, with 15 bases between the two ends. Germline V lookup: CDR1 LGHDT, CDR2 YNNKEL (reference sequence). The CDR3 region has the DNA TGTGCCAGCAGCCAAGATCTAAGTGAGGCCCGTGAAGCTTTCTTT. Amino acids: CASSQDLSEAREAFF.

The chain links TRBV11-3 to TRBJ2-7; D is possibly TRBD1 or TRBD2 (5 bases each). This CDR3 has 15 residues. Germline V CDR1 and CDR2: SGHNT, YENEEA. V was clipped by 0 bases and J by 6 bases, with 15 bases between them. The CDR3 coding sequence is TGTGCCAGCAGCTTAGAGGGGGATTGGATTTCCGAGCAGTACTTC. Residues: CASSLEGDWISEQYF. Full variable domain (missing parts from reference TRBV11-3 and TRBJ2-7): EAGVVQSPRYKIIEKKQPVAFWCNPISGHNTLYWYLQNLGQGPELLIRYENEEAVDDSQLPKDRFSAERLKGVDSTLKIQPAELGDSAVYLCASSLEGDWISEQYFGPGTRLTVT.

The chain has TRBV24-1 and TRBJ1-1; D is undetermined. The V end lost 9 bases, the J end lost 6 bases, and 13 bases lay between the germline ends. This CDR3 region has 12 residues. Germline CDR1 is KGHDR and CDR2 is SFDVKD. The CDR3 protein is CATATEFSEAFF. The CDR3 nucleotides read TGTGCCACCGCCACAGAGTTCTCTGAAGCTTTCTTT.

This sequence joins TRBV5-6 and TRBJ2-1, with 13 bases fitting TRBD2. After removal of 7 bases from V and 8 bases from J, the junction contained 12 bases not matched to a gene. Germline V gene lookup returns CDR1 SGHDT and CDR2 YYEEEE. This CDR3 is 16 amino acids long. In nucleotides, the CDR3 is TGTGCCAGCTTACTAGCGGGGGGGCCTACCGGCCATGAGCAGTTCTTC. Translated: CASLLAGGPTGHEQFF.

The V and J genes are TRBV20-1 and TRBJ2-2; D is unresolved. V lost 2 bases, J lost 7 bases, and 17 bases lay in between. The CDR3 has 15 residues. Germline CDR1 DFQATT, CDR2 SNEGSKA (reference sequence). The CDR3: CSARPLSGVGGELFF. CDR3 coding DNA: TGCAGTGCTAGACCACTTTCAGGTGTAGGCGGGGAGCTGTTTTTT.

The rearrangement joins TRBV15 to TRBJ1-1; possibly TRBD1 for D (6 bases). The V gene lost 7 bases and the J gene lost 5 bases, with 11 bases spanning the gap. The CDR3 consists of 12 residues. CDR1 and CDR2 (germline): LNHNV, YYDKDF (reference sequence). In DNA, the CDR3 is TGTGCCACCACCTCGACAGGAACTGAAGCTTTCTTT. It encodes CATTSTGTEAFF.

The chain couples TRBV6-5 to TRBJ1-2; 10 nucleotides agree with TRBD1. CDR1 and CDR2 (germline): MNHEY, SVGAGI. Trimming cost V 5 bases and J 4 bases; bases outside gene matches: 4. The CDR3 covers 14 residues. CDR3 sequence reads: CASSGQGGPYGYTF. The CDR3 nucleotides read TGTGCCAGCAGTGGACAGGGGGGACCCTATGGCTACACCTTC.

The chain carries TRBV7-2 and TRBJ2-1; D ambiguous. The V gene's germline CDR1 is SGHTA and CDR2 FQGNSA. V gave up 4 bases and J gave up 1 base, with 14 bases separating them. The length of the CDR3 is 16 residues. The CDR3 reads CASSSSRISSYNEQFF. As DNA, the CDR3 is TGTGCCAGCAGCTCCTCACGGATTTCTTCCTACAATGAGCAGTTCTTC. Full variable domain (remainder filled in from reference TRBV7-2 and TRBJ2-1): GAGVSQSPSNKVTEKGKDVELRCDPISGHTALYWYRQSLGQGLEFLIYFQGNSAPDKSGLPSDRFSAERTGGSVSTLTIQRTQQEDSAVYLCASSSSRISSYNEQFFGPGTRLTVL.

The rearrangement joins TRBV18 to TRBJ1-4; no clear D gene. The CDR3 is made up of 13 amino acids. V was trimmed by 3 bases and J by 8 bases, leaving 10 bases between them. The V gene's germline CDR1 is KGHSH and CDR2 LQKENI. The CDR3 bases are TGTGCCAGCTCACCCGGACTTTCGGAAAAACTGTTTTTT. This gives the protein CASSPGLSEKLFF.

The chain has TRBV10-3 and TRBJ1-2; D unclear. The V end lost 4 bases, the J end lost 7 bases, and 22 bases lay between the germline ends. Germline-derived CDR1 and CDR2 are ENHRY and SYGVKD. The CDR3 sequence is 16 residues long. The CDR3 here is CAISGTSGGPVGGYTF. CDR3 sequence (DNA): TGTGCCATCAGTGGGACCTCGGGAGGCCCGGTGGGTGGCTACACCTTC.

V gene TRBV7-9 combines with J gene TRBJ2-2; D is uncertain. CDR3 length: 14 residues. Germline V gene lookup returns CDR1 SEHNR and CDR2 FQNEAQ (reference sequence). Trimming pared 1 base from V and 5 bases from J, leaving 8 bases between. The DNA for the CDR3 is TGTGCCAGCAGCTTAGGCAGGTGGACCGGGGAGCTGTTTTTT. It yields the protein CASSLGRWTGELFF.

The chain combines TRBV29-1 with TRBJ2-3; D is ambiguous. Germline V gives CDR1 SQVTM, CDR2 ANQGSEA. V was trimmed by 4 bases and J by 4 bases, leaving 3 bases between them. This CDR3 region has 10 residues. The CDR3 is CSVAADTQYF. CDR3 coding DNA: TGCAGCGTTGCTGCAGATACGCAGTATTTT.

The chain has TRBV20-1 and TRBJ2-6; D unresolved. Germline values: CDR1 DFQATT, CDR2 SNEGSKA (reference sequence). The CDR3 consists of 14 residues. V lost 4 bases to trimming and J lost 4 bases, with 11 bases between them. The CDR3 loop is CSANPPGGANVLTF. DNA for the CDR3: TGCAGTGCTAATCCCCCTGGCGGGGCCAACGTCCTGACTTTC.

CDR3 protein: CASSADTSGGEETQYF. In DNA form, the CDR3 reads TGTGCCAGCAGCGCGGATACTAGCGGGGGAGAGGAGACCCAGTACTTC. The genes are TRBV3-1 and TRBJ2-5; 11 bases fit TRBD2. Per the germline V gene, CDR1 is LGHDT and CDR2 is YNNKEL (reference sequence). Trimming took 5 bases from V and 5 from J; bases not matched to a gene: 10. There are 16 residues in the CDR3.

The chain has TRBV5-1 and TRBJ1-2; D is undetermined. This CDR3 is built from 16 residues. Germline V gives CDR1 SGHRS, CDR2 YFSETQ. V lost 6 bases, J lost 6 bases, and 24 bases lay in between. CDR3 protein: CASTLSGIGSVDGYTF. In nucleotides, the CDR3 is TGCGCCAGCACCCTTTCAGGTATCGGCAGCGTGGATGGCTACACCTTC.

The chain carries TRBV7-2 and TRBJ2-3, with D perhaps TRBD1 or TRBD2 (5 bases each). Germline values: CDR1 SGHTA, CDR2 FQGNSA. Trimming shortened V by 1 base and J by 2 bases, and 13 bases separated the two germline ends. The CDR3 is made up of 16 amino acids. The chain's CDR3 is CASSLVAYGATDTQYF. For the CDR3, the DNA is TGTGCCAGCAGCTTAGTTGCTTACGGGGCCACAGATACGCAGTATTTT.

CDR3 nucleotide sequence: TGTGCCAGCAGCTTAGGGGGAGGGCTATCTCGAAAGACCCAGTACTTC. Protein sequence: CASSLGGGLSRKTQYF. The rearrangement uses TRBV7-2 and TRBJ2-5, with 7 nucleotides matching TRBD2. Trimming took 1 base from V and 6 from J; bases not matched to a gene: 11. The CDR3 runs to 16 residues. CDR1 SGHTA and CDR2 FQGNSA come from the germline V gene.

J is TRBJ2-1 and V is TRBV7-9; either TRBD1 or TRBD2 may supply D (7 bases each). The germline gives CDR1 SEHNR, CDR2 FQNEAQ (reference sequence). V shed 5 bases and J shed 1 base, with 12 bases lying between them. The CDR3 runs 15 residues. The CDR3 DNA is TGTGCCAGCAGCCGGGGGGACAGTTCCTACAATGAGCAGTTCTTC. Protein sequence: CASSRGDSSYNEQFF.

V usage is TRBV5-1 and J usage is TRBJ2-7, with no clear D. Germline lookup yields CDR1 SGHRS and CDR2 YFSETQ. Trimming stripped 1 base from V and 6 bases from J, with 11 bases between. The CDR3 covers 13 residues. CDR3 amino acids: CASSLTGVGEQYF. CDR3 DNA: TGCGCCAGCAGCTTGACGGGCGTCGGCGAGCAGTACTTC.

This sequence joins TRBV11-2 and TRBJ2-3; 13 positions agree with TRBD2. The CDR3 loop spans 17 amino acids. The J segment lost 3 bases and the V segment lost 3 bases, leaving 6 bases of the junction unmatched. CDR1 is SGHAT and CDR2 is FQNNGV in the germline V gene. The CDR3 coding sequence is TGTGCCAGCAGCTTCCCCGGACTAGCGGGAGAAACAGATACGCAGTATTTT. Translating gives CASSFPGLAGETDTQYF.

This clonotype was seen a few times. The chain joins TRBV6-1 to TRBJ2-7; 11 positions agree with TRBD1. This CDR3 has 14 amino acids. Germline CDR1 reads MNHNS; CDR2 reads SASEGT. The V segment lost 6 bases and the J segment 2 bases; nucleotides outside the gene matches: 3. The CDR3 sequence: CASRADRGPYEQYF. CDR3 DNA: TGTGCCAGCAGAGCGGACAGGGGGCCCTACGAGCAGTACTTC.

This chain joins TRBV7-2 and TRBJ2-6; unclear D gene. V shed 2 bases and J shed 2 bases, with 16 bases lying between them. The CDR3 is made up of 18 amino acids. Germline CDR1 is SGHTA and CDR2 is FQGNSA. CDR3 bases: TGTGCCAGCAGCTTAAGGCTAAAAGGCTCAACTGGGGCCAACGTCCTGACTTTC. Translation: CASSLRLKGSTGANVLTF.

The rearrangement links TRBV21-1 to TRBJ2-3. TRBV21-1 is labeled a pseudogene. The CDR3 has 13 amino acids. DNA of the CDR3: TGTGCCAGCAGCCTGAATAGCACAGATACGCAGTATTTT. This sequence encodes CASSLNSTDTQYF.